Given below is one T cell receptor (beta chain) in context. Authors' analysis steps: For nucleated cells, counts were estimated from reference gene primer amplification. Repertoires were generated with immunoSEQ multiplex PCR, while TCRdb's copy carries only in-frame clones and drops some. That table furnishes V, J and clone size, whereas the DNA furnished D and trimming. The top ten hold around 13% of the sample, which has some 6,400 clones, 65% to 90% seen once. V was clipped by 0 bases and J by 12 bases, with 12 bases between them. Germline lookup yields CDR1 DFQATT and CDR2 SNEGSKA (reference sequence). CDR3 length: 11 amino acids. The entry originates in a study of blood T cell repertoires in COVID-19. Overall study context: The study drew acute and convalescent COVID-19 samples from the United States, Italy and Spain. PBMCs, B-cell-depleted T cells, or T cells provided the cDNA or gDNA that made up the material.

V gene TRBV20-1 combines with J gene TRBJ2-7, with no clear D. Sequenced sample: peripheral blood. The clonotype comes from a human donor with active COVID-19. The donor label of this sample is uncertain. CDR3 in amino acids: CSARDYNRGYF. The CDR3 DNA reads as TGCAGTGCTAGAGATTACAACCGAGGGTACTTC.